A single sample is the source of the 2 T cell receptor beta chains below, sequenced in a study of T cells in Graves' hyperthyroidism and ophthalmopathy. RNA transcripts provided the source from which TCR beta CDR3 regions were amplified. The TCR CDR3 first-round RT-PCR relied on the HTBI primer set. TCRdb independently ran MiXCR on the multiplex PCR reads; one entry per CDR3 protein. The sample lists fewer than 300,000 distinct CDR3 sequences, 12% to 15% occurring once. Source material: blood. These receptor sequences come from a woman between 50 and 59 years old with Graves' hyperthyroidism that later progressed to Graves' ophthalmopathy.

The chain combines TRBV19 with TRBJ2-7; TRBD2 matches 12 bases. This CDR3 has 16 residues. CDR1 and CDR2 (germline): LNHDA, SQIVND (reference sequence). V lost 4 bases, J lost 1 base, and 5 bases stayed unmatched. In DNA, the CDR3 is TGTGCCAGTAGTACCCCGACTAGCGGGAGTTCCTACGAGCAGTACTTC. Protein sequence: CASSTPTSGSSYEQYF.

As regards this clonotype: Being one base from a much bigger clone, this may be a read error. This sequence joins TRBV6-1 and TRBJ1-2; 7 bases map to TRBD1. This CDR3 is 14 amino acids long. The germline gives CDR1 MNHNS, CDR2 SASEGT. J was trimmed by 7 bases and V by 8 bases; bases with no gene match: 13. The CDR3 loop reads CASGPFRQGVGYTF. The CDR3 DNA reads TGTGCCAGCGGCCCCTTTAGACAGGGCGTTGGCTACACCTTC.